A single sample is the source of the 31 T cell receptor beta chains below, sequenced in a study of blood T cell repertoires in COVID-19. Clones were sequenced by immunoSEQ multiplex PCR, and TCRdb holds only the in-frame ones, with some missing. There are about 26,000 clones in the sample; 92% occur only once, and about 3% lies in the top ten. Sequencing used peripheral blood. These receptors were taken from a human donor in a cohort sampled during active COVID-19.

The V call is TRBV28, the J call TRBJ2-2; D possibly corresponds to TRBD1 (6 bases). The CDR3 has 15 residues. Germline values: CDR1 MDHEN, CDR2 SYDVKM. Trimming took 5 bases from V and 2 from J, leaving 12 bases between them. CDR3 DNA: TGTGCCAGCAGTCCCTTGGACAGAAACACCGGGGAGCTGTTTTTT. Its translation: CASSPLDRNTGELFF.

CDR3 sequence: CASSEWTSGGGTQYF. In DNA, the CDR3 is TGTGCCAGCAGTGAATGGACTAGCGGTGGGGGAACGCAGTATTTT. The chain recombines TRBV6-1 with TRBJ2-3, with 10 positions matching TRBD2. With 2 bases clipped from V and 9 bases from J, the junction kept 8 bases outside the gene matches. This CDR3 region has 15 residues. Germline CDR1 MNHNS, CDR2 SASEGT.

The chain employs TRBV5-1 and TRBJ2-2, with 9 bases aligning to TRBD2. CDR1 and CDR2 from the germline V gene are SGHRS and YFSETQ. This CDR3 is built from 18 residues. V trimming: 4 bases; J trimming: 4 bases; junction bases outside the gene matches: 14. The CDR3 sequence is CASSARYEAGGTTGELFF. The DNA for the CDR3 is TGCGCCAGCAGCGCCCGGTATGAAGCGGGGGGAACCACCGGGGAGCTGTTTTTT.

J is TRBJ2-1 and V is TRBV2, with 7 positions matching TRBD1. Germline V gene data show CDR1 as SNHLY and CDR2 as FYNNEI. This CDR3 has 15 residues. V shed 2 bases and J 2 bases; nucleotides not matched to a gene: 3. This CDR3 is CASSETGDTYNEQFF. For the CDR3, the DNA is TGTGCCAGCAGTGAAACAGGGGATACCTACAATGAGCAGTTCTTC.

The chain employs TRBV25-1 and TRBJ2-2, with a possible D match to TRBD1 (6 bases). V was trimmed by 2 bases and J by 4 bases, leaving 14 bases between them. CDR1 is MGHDK, CDR2 SYGVNS, per germline. CDR3 size: 16 residues. The CDR3 nucleotides are TGTGCCAGCAGTGAAATGGGGGCGCTTGGCACCGGGGAGCTGTTTTTT. Residues: CASSEMGALGTGELFF.

The rearrangement links TRBV6-6 to TRBJ2-6; TRBD1 matches 7 bases. With V trimmed by 5 bases and J by 13 bases, 14 bases remained unmatched. The germline CDR1 and CDR2 sequences are MNHNY and SVGAGI (reference sequence). The CDR3 is 15 residues long. CDR3 DNA: TGTGCCAGCAGTATCGGACAGGTTAAGATTTCTGTCCTGACTTTC. It is translated as CASSIGQVKISVLTF.

V gene TRBV29-1 combines with J gene TRBJ1-1, with D perhaps matching TRBD1 (6 bases). CDR1 and CDR2 from the germline V gene are SQVTM and ANQGSEA. Trimming pared 6 bases from V and 7 bases from J, leaving 12 bases between. The CDR3 length is 11 residues. CDR3 DNA: TGCAGCGTCGTGACAGGCCTTGAAGCTTTCTTT. This encodes CSVVTGLEAFF.

This clone was observed once. The rearrangement links TRBV5-1 to TRBJ1-4; the match to TRBD1 covers 10 bases. The CDR3 is made up of 15 amino acids. V was pared by 3 bases and J by 7 bases, with 6 bases of the junction left unmatched. The germline CDR1 and CDR2 sequences are SGHRS and YFSETQ. The CDR3 reads CASSWGTGVSEKLFF. DNA for the CDR3: TGCGCCAGCAGCTGGGGGACAGGGGTTAGTGAAAAACTGTTTTTT.

This clone showed up just a few times. V usage is TRBV9 and J usage is TRBJ2-1, with D unresolved. CDR1 and CDR2 from the germline V gene are SGDLS and YYNGEE. Deletions cut 3 bases from V and 5 bases from J, with 3 bases between. This CDR3 has 11 amino acids. The chain's CDR3 is CASSADNEQFF. CDR3 in DNA: TGTGCCAGCAGCGCCGACAATGAGCAGTTCTTC. Filled out from reference TRBV9 and TRBJ2-1, the complete variable domain reads DSGVTQTPKHLITATGQRVTLRCSPRSGDLSVYWYQQSLDQGLQFLIQYYNGEERAKGNILERFSAQQFPDLHSELNLSSLELGDSALYFCASSADNEQFFGPGTRLTVL.

The genes are TRBV5-1 and TRBJ1-2, with D perhaps TRBD1 (6 bases). Trimming took 4 bases from V and 2 from J, leaving 15 bases between them. CDR1 and CDR2 from the germline V gene are SGHRS and YFSETQ. CDR3 size: 15 residues. The CDR3 DNA reads as TGCGCCAGCAGCCCGCGACAGGACCCCAACTATGGCTACACCTTC. Translating gives CASSPRQDPNYGYTF.

The rearrangement joins TRBV28 to TRBJ2-3; 7 bases fit TRBD2. This CDR3 spans 15 amino acids. The junction had 9 bases not matched to a gene; V was cut back by 7 bases and J by 2 bases. Germline loops: CDR1 MDHEN, CDR2 SYDVKM. The CDR3 protein is CASMRAGSNTDTQYF. The CDR3 nucleotides read TGTGCCAGCATGCGAGCGGGGTCAAACACAGATACGCAGTATTTT.

V usage is TRBV18 and J usage is TRBJ1-1, with D possibly matching TRBD1 (5 bases). The germline V gene has CDR1 KGHSH and CDR2 LQKENI. This CDR3 region has 15 residues. Trimming shortened V by 0 bases and J by 7 bases, and 15 bases separated the two germline ends. As DNA, the CDR3 is TGTGCCAGCTCACCACCGGGGCGAGGATGGGGTGAAGCTTTCTTT. It translates to CASSPPGRGWGEAFF.

The chain has TRBV5-1 and TRBJ2-2; tentatively, D is TRBD1 (5 bases). Trimming pared 4 bases from V and 8 bases from J, leaving 18 bases between. Germline-derived CDR1 and CDR2 are SGHRS and YFSETQ. The CDR3 length is 15 residues. This chain's CDR3 is CASSRQGLYSGELFF. The CDR3 nucleotides are TGCGCCAGCAGCCGGCAGGGTTTGTATTCAGGGGAGCTGTTTTTT.

V is TRBV6-2 or TRBV6-3 and J is TRBJ1-2, with D possibly being TRBD1 (5 bases). V shed 0 bases and J shed 8 bases, with 10 bases lying between them. This CDR3 spans 13 amino acids. The germline V gene has CDR1 MNHEY and CDR2 SVGEGT. CDR3 sequence reads: CASSYSNRRGYTF. DNA of the CDR3: TGTGCCAGCAGTTACTCGAACAGGAGAGGCTACACCTTC.

The chain recombines TRBV15 with TRBJ1-5; a weak D match, TRBD1 (5 bases). Trimming removed 5 bases at V and 6 bases at J, with 20 bases between. This CDR3 is built from 16 residues. CDR1 and CDR2 (germline): LNHNV, YYDKDF (reference sequence). The CDR3 reads CATSDQGGWVGQPQHF. DNA of the CDR3: TGTGCCACCAGCGATCAGGGTGGGTGGGTTGGTCAGCCCCAGCATTTT.

The chain uses TRBV19 and TRBJ1-1, with a tentative D call TRBD1 (6 bases). V was shortened by 4 bases and J by 1 base, with 10 bases between the two germline ends. This CDR3 region has 14 residues. Germline values: CDR1 LNHDA, CDR2 SQIVND (reference sequence). CDR3 protein: CASSSPGQNTEAFF. The CDR3 nucleotides are TGTGCCAGTAGTAGCCCGGGACAGAACACTGAAGCTTTCTTT.

The chain joins TRBV6-5 to TRBJ2-7; a possible D gene is TRBD2 (5 bases). This CDR3 comprises 14 residues. Germline V gene sequence: CDR1 MNHEY, CDR2 SVGAGI. Trimming removed 0 bases from V and 2 bases from J, with 8 bases in between. Here the CDR3 DNA reads TGTGCCAGCAGTTACTCGTTCGGGGCCTACGAGCAGTACTTC. It is translated as CASSYSFGAYEQYF.

The chain is built from TRBV4-2 and TRBJ1-6; TRBD1 aligns across 11 bases. This CDR3 is 16 amino acids long. Per the germline V gene, CDR1 is LGHNA and CDR2 is YNFKEQ. The V and J ends lost 2 bases and 7 bases, in that order; junction bases with no gene match: 4. The CDR3 loop reads CASSQTDRGPNSPLHF. The CDR3 DNA follows: TGTGCCAGCAGCCAAACGGACAGGGGGCCCAATTCACCCCTCCACTTT.

V gene TRBV28 combines with J gene TRBJ1-2; D gene ambiguous. Germline V gene lookup returns CDR1 MDHEN and CDR2 SYDVKM. Trimming took off 7 bases at V and 1 base at J, with 4 bases between the two ends. The CDR3 length is 11 residues. DNA of the CDR3: TGTGCCAGCACCCATAACTATGGCTACACCTTC. Protein product: CASTHNYGYTF.

The V and J genes are TRBV5-6 and TRBJ1-2, with D possibly being TRBD1 (5 bases). This CDR3 has 15 residues. V was trimmed by 7 bases and J by 0 bases, leaving 16 bases between them. The germline V gene has CDR1 SGHDT and CDR2 YYEEEE. The CDR3 reads CASLKTASSNYGYTF. The CDR3, as DNA: TGTGCCAGCTTAAAGACAGCATCTTCTAACTATGGCTACACCTTC.

The chain recombines TRBV18 with TRBJ1-4; D is uncertain. The length of the CDR3 is 15 residues. Trimming removed 0 bases at V and 2 bases at J, with 7 bases between. Germline CDR1 and CDR2: KGHSH and LQKENI. CDR3 bases: TGTGCCAGCTCACCACCGAGGAGCACTAATGAAAAACTGTTTTTT. It is translated as CASSPPRSTNEKLFF.

V usage is TRBV6-5 and J usage is TRBJ1-1, with 7 bases aligning to TRBD1. Looked up from germline, CDR1 is MNHEY and CDR2 is SVGAGI. V shed 5 bases and J 3 bases; nucleotides not matched to a gene: 9. The CDR3 has 15 amino acids. CDR3 sequence reads: CASSHDRVWHTEAFF. The CDR3 nucleotides are TGTGCCAGCAGTCACGACAGGGTCTGGCACACTGAAGCTTTCTTT.

The CDR3 region is CASRVGLQGLEEQFF. The CDR3 DNA follows: TGCGCCAGCAGGGTGGGCCTCCAGGGGTTGGAGGAGCAGTTCTTC. The chain links TRBV5-1 to TRBJ2-1, with D possibly matching TRBD1 (6 bases). This CDR3 region has 15 residues. With 5 bases removed from V and 10 bases from J, the gap between germline ends came to 22 bases. Germline CDR1 reads SGHRS; CDR2 reads YFSETQ.

The rearrangement uses TRBV27 and TRBJ2-1; perhaps TRBD1 as D (5 bases). This CDR3 has 13 residues. V lost 10 bases and J lost 6, with 16 bases in between. CDR1 and CDR2 from the germline V gene are MNHEY and SMNVEV (reference sequence). In DNA form, the CDR3 reads TGTGCCACTGGACATCAGGGCGTCAATGAGCAGTTCTTC. Protein product: CATGHQGVNEQFF.

The chain links TRBV5-4 to TRBJ2-2, with 9 bases that match TRBD1. This CDR3 region has 15 residues. V was pared by 5 bases and J by 5 bases, with 7 bases of the junction left unmatched. Germline V lookup: CDR1 SGHNT, CDR2 YYREEE (reference sequence). CDR3 amino acids: CASRKQGARTGELFF. The CDR3 region has the DNA TGTGCCAGCAGAAAACAGGGGGCCAGGACCGGGGAGCTGTTTTTT.

This chain uses TRBV24-1 with TRBJ1-5; TRBD1 is a possible D gene (5 bases). The CDR3 has 14 amino acids. Trimming removed 7 bases from V and 0 bases from J, with 9 bases in between. Germline assignment: CDR1 KGHDR and CDR2 SFDVKD. CDR3 coding DNA: TGTGCCACCAGCGGGACTGATAGCAATCAGCCCCAGCATTTT. Translation gives CATSGTDSNQPQHF.

The chain recombines TRBV5-5 with TRBJ2-7, with 12 positions matching TRBD1. CDR3 length: 16 amino acids. Trimming at V came to 4 bases and at J to 4 bases, leaving 9 bases not matched to a gene. Germline V gene lookup returns CDR1 SGHKS and CDR2 YYEKEE (reference sequence). The CDR3 loop is CASSPTGTGGGYEQYV. As DNA, the CDR3 is TGTGCCAGCAGCCCAACTGGGACAGGGGGCGGTTACGAGCAGTACGTC.

The chain couples TRBV5-4 to TRBJ2-2, with 7 bases lining up with TRBD1. This CDR3 has 15 residues. V was clipped by 0 bases and J by 5 bases; unmatched bases: 4. The V gene's germline CDR1 is SGHNT and CDR2 YYREEE (reference sequence). The CDR3 spells CASSLDRGATGELFF. In DNA, the CDR3 is TGTGCCAGCAGCTTGGACAGGGGTGCGACCGGGGAGCTGTTTTTT.

V and J are TRBV18 and TRBJ1-1; 10 nucleotides match TRBD1. The CDR3 sequence is 15 residues long. Per the germline V gene, CDR1 is KGHSH and CDR2 is LQKENI. Germline trimming cut 3 bases from V and 3 bases from J; bases unmatched to any gene: 4. The chain's CDR3 is CASSPRTGGDTEAFF. Here the CDR3 DNA reads TGTGCCAGCTCACCCCGGACAGGGGGGGACACTGAAGCTTTCTTT. The full variable domain, in which reference TRBV18 and TRBJ1-1 provide the parts outside the CDR3, is NAGVMQNPRHLVRRRGQEARLRCSPMKGHSHVYWYRQLPEEGLKFMVYLQKENIIDESGMPKERFSAEFPKEGPSILRIQQVVRGDSAAYFCASSPRTGGDTEAFFGQGTRLTVV.

The chain joins TRBV3-1 (or the pseudogene TRBV3-2) to TRBJ2-1; D unresolved. Trimming removed 2 bases from V and 6 bases from J, with 17 bases in between. Germline CDR1 reads LGHDT; CDR2 reads YNNKEL (reference sequence). This CDR3 is 16 amino acids long. The CDR3 sequence: CASSQITLSAPNEQFF. CDR3 nucleotide sequence: TGTGCCAGCAGCCAAATAACCCTGTCCGCGCCCAATGAGCAGTTCTTC.

This rearrangement joins TRBV5-1 to TRBJ2-7; D is perhaps TRBD2 (5 bases). The CDR3 has 15 residues. The V end was cut by 0 bases, the J end by 0 bases, with 10 bases between. From germline, CDR1 is SGHRS and CDR2 YFSETQ. CDR3 sequence reads: CASSLVTSSSYEQYF. The CDR3 DNA is TGCGCCAGCAGCTTGGTTACTAGTAGCTCCTACGAGCAGTACTTC.